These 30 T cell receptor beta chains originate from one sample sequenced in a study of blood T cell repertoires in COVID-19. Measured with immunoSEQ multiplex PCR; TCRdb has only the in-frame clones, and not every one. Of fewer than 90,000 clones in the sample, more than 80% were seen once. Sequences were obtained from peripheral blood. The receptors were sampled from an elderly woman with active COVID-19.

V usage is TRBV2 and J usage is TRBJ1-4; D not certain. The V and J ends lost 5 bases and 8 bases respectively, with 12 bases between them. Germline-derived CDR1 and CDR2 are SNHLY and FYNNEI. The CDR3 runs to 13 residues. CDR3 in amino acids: CASSPLAREKLFF. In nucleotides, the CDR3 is TGTGCCAGCAGTCCCCTAGCTAGGGAAAAACTGTTTTTT.

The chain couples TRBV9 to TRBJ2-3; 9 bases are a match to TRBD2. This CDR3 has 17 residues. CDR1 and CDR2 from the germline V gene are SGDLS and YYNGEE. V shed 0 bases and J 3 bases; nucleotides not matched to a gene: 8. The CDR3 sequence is CASSVEPSGTQTDTQYF. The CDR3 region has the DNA TGTGCCAGCAGCGTAGAGCCTAGCGGGACCCAGACAGATACGCAGTATTTT.

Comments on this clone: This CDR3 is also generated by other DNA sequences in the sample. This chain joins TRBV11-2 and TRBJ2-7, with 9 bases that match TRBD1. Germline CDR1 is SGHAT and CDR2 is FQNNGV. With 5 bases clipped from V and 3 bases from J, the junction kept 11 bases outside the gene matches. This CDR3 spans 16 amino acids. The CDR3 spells CASSNLRPGQGYEQYF. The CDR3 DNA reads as TGTGCCAGCAGCAATCTCCGACCGGGACAGGGCTACGAGCAGTACTTC. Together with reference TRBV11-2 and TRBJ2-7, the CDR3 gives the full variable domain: EAGVAQSPRYKIIEKRQSVAFWCNPISGHATLYWYQQILGQGPKLLIQFQNNGVVDDSQLPKDRFSAERLKGVDSTLKIQPAKLEDSAVYLCASSNLRPGQGYEQYFGPGTRLTVT.

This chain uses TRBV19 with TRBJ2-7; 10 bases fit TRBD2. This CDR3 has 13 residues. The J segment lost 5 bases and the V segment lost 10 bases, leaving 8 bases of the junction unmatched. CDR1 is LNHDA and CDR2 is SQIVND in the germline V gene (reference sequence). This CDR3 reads CATRRTSGHEQYF. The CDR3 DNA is TGTGCCACCCGCCGGACTAGCGGACACGAGCAGTACTTC.

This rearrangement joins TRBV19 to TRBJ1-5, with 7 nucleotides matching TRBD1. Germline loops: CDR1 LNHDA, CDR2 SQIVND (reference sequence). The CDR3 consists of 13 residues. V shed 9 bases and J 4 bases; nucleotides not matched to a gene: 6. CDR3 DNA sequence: TGTGCCAGCGTCGACAGGGCGAATCAGCCCCAGCATTTT. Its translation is CASVDRANQPQHF.

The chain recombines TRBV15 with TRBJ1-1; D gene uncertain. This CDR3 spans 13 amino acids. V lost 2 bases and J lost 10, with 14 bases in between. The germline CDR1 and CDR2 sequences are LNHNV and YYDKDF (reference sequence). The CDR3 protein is CATSRPPVERAFF. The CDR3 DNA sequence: TGTGCCACCAGCAGACCCCCGGTAGAGAGAGCTTTCTTT. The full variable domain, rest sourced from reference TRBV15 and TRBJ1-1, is DAMVIQNPRYQVTQFGKPVTLSCSQTLNHNVMYWYQQKSSQAPKLLFHYYDKDFNNEADTPDNFQSRRPNTSFCFLDIRSPGLGDTAMYLCATSRPPVERAFFGQGTRLTVV.

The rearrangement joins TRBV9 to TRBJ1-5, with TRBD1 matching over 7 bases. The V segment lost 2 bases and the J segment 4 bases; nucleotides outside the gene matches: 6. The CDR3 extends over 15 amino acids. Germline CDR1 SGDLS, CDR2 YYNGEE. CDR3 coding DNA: TGTGCCAGCAGCGTTTCCGGGACAGAGAATCAGCCCCAGCATTTT. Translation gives CASSVSGTENQPQHF.

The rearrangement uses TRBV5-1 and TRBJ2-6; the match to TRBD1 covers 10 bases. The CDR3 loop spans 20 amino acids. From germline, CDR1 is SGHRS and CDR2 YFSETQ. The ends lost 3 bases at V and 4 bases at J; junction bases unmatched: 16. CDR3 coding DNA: TGCGCCAGCAGCTCAGGCGTTGGGGACAGGGGAAGGTCGGGGGCCAACGTCCTGACTTTC. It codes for CASSSGVGDRGRSGANVLTF.

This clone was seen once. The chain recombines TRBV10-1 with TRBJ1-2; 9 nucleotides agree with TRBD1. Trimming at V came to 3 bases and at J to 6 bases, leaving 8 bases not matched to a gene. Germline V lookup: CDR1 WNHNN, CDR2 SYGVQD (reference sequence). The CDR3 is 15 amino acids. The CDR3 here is CASSDCGTGLDGYTF. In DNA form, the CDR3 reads TGCGCCAGCAGTGACTGCGGGACAGGGTTAGATGGCTACACCTTC.

The CDR3 DNA sequence: TGTGCCAGTAGTATAAACAGGGCAAGCGGGGAGCTGTTTTTT. Protein: CASSINRASGELFF. The V gene is TRBV19, the J gene TRBJ2-2; a possible D gene is TRBD1 (6 bases). The V gene's germline CDR1 is LNHDA and CDR2 SQIVND (reference sequence). This CDR3 is built from 14 residues. V was trimmed by 2 bases and J by 7 bases, leaving 11 bases between them.

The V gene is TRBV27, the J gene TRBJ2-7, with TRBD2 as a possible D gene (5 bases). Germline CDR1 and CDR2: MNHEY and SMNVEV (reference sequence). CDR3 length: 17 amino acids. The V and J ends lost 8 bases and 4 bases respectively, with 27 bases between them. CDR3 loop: CASSSAQGRLRVYEQYF. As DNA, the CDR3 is TGTGCCAGCTCCTCGGCCCAAGGCAGGTTGAGGGTATACGAGCAGTACTTC.

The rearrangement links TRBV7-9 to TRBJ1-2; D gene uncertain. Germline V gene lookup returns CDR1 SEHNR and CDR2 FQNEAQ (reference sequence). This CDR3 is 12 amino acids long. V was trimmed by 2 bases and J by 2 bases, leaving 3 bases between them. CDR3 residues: CASSLSNYGYTF. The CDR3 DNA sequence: TGTGCCAGCAGCTTATCAAACTATGGCTACACCTTC. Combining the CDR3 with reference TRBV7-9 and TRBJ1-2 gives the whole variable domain DTGVSQNPRHKITKRGQNVTFRCDPISEHNRLYWYRQTLGQGPEFLTYFQNEAQLEKSRLLSDRFSAERPKGSFSTLEIQRTEQGDSAMYLCASSLSNYGYTFGSGTRLTVV.

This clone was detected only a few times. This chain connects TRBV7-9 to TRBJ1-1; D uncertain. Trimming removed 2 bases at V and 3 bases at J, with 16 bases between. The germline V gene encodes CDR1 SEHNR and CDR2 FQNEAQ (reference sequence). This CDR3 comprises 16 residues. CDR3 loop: CASSLTGGFRDTEAFF. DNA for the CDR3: TGTGCCAGCAGCTTAACGGGTGGTTTTCGGGACACTGAAGCTTTCTTT.

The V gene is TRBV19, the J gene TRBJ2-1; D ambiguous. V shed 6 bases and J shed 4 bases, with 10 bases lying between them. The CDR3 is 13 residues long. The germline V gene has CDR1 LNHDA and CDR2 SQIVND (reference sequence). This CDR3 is CASRARVYNEQFF. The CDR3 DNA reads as TGTGCCAGTAGGGCTCGGGTTTACAATGAGCAGTTCTTC.

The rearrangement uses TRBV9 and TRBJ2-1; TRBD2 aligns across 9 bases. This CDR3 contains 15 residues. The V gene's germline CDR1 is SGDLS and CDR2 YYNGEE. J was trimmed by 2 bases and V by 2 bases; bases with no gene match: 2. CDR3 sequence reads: CASSVGTSPYNEQFF. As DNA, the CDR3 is TGTGCCAGCAGCGTGGGGACTAGCCCCTACAATGAGCAGTTCTTC.

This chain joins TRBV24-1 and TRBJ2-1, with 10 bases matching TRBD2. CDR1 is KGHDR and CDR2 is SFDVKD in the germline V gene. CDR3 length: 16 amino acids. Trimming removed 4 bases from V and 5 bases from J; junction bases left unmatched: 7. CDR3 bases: TGTGCCACCAGTGACCCGACTAGCGGGTTGAACAATGAGCAGTTCTTC. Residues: CATSDPTSGLNNEQFF.

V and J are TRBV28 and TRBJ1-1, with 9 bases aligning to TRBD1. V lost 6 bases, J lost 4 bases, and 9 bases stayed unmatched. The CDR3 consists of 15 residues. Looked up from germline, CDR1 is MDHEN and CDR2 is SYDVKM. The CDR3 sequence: CASSPNRGRGTEAFF. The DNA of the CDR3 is TGTGCCAGCAGCCCAAACAGGGGGCGGGGCACTGAAGCTTTCTTT.

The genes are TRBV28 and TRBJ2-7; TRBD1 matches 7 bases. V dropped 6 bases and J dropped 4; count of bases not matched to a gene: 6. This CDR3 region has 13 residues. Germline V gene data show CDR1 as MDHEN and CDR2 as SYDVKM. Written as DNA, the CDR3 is TGTGCCAGCAGGGTGGGACAGCCTTACGAGCAGTACTTC. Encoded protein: CASRVGQPYEQYF.

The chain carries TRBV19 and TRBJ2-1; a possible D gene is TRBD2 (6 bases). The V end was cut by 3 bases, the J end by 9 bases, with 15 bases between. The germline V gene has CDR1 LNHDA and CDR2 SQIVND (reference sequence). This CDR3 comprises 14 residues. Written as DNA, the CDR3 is TGTGCCAGTAGTATTCCCGCGGGATCTAGTGAGCAGTTCTTC. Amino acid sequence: CASSIPAGSSEQFF.

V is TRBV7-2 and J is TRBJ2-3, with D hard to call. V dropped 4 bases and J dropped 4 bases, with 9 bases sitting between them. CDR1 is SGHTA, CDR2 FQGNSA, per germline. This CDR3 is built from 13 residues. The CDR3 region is CASSSVNSDTQYF. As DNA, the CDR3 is TGTGCCAGCAGCTCCGTTAACTCAGATACGCAGTATTTT. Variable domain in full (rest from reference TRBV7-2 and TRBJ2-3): GAGVSQSPSNKVTEKGKDVELRCDPISGHTALYWYRQSLGQGLEFLIYFQGNSAPDKSGLPSDRFSAERTGGSVSTLTIQRTQQEDSAVYLCASSSVNSDTQYFGPGTRLTVL.

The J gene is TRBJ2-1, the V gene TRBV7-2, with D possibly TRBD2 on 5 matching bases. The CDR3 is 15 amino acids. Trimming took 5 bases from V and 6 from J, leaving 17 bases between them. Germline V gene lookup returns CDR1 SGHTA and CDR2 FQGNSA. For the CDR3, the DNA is TGTGCCAGCAGCGACGGACTCCTCGAGGGCAATGAGCAGTTCTTC. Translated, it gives CASSDGLLEGNEQFF.

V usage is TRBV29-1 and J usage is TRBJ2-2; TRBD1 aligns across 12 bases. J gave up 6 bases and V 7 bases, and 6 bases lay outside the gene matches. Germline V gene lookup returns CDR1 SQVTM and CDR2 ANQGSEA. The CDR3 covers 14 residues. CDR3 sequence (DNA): TGCAGCGGTGAGGGACAGGGGGCGGCCGGGGAGCTGTTTTTT. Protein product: CSGEGQGAAGELFF.

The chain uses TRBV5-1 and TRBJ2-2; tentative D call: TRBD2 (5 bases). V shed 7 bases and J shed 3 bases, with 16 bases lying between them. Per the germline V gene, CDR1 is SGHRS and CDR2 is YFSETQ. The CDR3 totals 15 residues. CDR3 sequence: CASDQGGADTGELFF. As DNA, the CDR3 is TGCGCCAGCGACCAAGGAGGCGCCGACACCGGGGAGCTGTTTTTT.

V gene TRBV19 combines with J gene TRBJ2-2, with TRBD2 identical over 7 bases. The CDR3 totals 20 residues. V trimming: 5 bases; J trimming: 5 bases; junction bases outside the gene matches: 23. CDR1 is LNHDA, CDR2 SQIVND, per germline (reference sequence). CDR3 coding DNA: TGTGCCAGTAGTCCCGGGGGAAGAGATATGACTAGCCAAAAGACCGGGGAGCTGTTTTTT. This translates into CASSPGGRDMTSQKTGELFF. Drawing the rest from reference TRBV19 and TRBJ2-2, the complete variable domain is DGGITQSPKYLFRKEGQNVTLSCEQNLNHDAMYWYRQDPGQGLRLIYYSQIVNDFQKGDIAEGYSVSREKKESFPLTVTSAQKNPTAFYLCASSPGGRDMTSQKTGELFFGEGSRLTVL.

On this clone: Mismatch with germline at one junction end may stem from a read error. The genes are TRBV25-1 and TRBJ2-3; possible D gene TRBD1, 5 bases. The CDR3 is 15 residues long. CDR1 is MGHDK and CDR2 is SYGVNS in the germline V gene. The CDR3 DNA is TGTGCCAGCAGTGACCCACGACAGACCACAGATACGCAGTGTTTT. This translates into CASSDPRQTTDTQCF.

CDR3 DNA: TGTGCCAGCAGCCCCCGACTAGCGGGATGGGAGACCCAGTACTTC. Translating it yields CASSPRLAGWETQYF. The chain links TRBV9 to TRBJ2-5, with 11 bases identical to TRBD2. V was clipped by 4 bases and J by 5 bases; unmatched bases: 7. Looked up from germline, CDR1 is SGDLS and CDR2 is YYNGEE. CDR3 size: 15 residues. Variable domain in full (rest from reference TRBV9 and TRBJ2-5): DSGVTQTPKHLITATGQRVTLRCSPRSGDLSVYWYQQSLDQGLQFLIQYYNGEERAKGNILERFSAQQFPDLHSELNLSSLELGDSALYFCASSPRLAGWETQYFGPGTRLLVL.

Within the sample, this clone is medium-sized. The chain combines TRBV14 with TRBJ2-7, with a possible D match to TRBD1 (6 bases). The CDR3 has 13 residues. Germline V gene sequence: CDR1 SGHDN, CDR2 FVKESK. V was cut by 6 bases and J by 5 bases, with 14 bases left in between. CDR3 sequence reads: CASSRTGIHEQYF. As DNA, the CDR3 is TGTGCCAGCAGTCGAACAGGGATCCACGAGCAGTACTTC.

As DNA, the CDR3 is TGTGCCAGTAGTATCTCCGGGAACCCCAATGAGCAGTTCTTC. Translating it yields CASSISGNPNEQFF. The chain links TRBV19 to TRBJ2-1; tentatively, D is TRBD2 (5 bases). CDR1 LNHDA and CDR2 SQIVND come from the germline V gene (reference sequence). V lost 3 bases and J 6 bases, leaving 12 bases between the germline ends. The CDR3 is 14 amino acids. The full variable domain, its missing parts supplied by reference TRBV19 and TRBJ2-1, is DGGITQSPKYLFRKEGQNVTLSCEQNLNHDAMYWYRQDPGQGLRLIYYSQIVNDFQKGDIAEGYSVSREKKESFPLTVTSAQKNPTAFYLCASSISGNPNEQFFGPGTRLTVL.

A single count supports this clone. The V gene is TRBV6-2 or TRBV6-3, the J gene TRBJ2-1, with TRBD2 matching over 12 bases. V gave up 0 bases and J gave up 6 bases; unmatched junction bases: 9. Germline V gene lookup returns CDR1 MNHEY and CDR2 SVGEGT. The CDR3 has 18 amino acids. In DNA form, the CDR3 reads TGTGCCAGCAGTTACTCGACAGGGTCTAGCGGGAGGGCCAATGAGCAGTTCTTC. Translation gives CASSYSTGSSGRANEQFF.

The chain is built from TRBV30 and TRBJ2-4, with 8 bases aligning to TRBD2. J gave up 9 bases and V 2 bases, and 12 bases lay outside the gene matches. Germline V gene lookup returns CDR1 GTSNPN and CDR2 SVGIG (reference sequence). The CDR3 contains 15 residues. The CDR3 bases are TGTGCCTGGAGTCCAAGTGGGCCAGCGGGAGTCATTCAGTACTTC. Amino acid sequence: CAWSPSGPAGVIQYF.